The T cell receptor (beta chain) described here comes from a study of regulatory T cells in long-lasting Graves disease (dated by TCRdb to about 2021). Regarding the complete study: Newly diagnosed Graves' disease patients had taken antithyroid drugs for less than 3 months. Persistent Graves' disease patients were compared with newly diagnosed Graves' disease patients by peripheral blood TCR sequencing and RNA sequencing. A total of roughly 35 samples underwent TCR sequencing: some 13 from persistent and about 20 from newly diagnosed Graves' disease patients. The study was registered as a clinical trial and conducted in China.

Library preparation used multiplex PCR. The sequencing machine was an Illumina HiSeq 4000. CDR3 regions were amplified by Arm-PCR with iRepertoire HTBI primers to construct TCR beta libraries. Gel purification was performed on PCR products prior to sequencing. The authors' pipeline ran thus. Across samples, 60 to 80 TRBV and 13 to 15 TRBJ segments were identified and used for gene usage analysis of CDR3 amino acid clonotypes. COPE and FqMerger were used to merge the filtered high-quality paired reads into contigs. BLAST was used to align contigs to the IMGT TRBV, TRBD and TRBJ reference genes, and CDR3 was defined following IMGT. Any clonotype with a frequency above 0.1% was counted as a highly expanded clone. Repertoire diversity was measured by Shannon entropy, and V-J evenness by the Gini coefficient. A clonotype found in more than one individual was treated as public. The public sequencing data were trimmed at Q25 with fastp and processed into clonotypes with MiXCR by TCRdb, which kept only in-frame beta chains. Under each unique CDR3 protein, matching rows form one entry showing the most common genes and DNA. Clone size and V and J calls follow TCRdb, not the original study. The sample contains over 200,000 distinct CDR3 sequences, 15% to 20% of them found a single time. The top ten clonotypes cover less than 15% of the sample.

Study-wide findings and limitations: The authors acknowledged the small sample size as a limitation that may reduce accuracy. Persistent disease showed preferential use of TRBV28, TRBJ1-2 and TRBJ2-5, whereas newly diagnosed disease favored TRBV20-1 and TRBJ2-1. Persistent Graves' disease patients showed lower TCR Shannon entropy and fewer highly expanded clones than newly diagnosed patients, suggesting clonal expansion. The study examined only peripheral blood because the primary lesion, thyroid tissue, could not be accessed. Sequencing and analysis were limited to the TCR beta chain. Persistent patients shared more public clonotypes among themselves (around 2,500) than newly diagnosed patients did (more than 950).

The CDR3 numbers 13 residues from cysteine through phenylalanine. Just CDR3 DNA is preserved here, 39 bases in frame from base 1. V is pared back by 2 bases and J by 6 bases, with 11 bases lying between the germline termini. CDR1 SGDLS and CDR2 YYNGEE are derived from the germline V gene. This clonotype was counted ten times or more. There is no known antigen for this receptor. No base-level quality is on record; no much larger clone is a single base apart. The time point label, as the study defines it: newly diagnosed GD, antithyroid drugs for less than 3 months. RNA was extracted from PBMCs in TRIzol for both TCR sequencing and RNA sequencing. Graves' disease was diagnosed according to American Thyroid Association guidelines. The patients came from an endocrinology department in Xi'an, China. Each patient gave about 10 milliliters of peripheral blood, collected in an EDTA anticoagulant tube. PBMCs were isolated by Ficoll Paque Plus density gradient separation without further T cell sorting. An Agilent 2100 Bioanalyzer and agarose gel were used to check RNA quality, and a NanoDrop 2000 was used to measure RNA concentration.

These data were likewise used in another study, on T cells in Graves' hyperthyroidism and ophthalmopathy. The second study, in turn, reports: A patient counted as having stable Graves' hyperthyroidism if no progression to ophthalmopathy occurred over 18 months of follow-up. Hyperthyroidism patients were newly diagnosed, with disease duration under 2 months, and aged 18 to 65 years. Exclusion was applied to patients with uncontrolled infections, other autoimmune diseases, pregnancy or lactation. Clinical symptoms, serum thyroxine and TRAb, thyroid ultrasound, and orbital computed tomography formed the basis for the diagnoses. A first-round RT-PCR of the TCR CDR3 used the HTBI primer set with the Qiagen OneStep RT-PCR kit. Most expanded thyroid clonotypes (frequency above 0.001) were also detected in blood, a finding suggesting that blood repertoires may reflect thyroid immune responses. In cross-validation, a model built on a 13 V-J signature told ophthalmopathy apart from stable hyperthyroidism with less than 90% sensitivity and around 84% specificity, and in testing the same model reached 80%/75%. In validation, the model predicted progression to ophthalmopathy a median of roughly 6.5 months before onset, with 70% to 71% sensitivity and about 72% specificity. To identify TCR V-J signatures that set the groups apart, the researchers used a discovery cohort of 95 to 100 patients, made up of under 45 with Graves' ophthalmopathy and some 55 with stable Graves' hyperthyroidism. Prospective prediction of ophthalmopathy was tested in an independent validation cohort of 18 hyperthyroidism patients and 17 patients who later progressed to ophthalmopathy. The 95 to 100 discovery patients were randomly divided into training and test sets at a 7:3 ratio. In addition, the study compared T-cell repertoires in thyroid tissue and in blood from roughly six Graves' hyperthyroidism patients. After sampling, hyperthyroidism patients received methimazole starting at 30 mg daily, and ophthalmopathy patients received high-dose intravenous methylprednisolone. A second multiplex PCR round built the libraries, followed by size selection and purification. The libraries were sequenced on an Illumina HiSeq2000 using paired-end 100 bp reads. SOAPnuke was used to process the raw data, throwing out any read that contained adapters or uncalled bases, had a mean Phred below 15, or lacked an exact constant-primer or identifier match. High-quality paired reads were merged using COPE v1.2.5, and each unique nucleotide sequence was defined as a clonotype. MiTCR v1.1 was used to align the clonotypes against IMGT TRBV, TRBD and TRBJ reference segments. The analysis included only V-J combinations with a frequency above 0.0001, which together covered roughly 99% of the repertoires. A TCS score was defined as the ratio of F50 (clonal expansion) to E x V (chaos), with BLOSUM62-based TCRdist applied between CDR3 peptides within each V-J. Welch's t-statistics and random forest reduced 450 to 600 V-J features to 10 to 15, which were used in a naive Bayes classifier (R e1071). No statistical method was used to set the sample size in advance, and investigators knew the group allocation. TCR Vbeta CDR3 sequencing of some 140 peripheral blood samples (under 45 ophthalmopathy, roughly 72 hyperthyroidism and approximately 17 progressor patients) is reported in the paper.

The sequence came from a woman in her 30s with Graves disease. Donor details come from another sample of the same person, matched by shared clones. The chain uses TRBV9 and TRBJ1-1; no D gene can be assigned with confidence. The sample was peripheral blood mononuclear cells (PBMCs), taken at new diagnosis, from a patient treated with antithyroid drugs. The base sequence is TGTGCCAGCAGCGTTACGGATAACGCTGAAGCTTTCTTT. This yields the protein CASSVTDNAEAFF. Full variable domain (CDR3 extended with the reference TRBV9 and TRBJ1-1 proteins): DSGVTQTPKHLITATGQRVTLRCSPRSGDLSVYWYQQSLDQGLQFLIQYYNGEERAKGNILERFSAQQFPDLHSELNLSSLELGDSALYFCASSVTDNAEAFFGQGTRLTVV.